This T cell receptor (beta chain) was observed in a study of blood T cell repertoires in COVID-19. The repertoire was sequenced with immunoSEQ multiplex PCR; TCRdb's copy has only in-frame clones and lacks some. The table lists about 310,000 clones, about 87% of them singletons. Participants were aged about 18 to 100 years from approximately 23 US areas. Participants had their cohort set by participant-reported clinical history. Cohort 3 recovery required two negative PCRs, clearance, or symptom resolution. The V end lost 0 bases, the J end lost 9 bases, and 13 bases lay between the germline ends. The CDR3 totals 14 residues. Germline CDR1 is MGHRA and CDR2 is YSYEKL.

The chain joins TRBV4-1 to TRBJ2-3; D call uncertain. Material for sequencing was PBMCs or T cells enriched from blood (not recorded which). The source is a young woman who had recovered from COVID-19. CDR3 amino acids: CASSQETVGRTQYF. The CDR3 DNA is TGCGCCAGCAGCCAAGAAACCGTGGGCCGGACGCAGTATTTT.